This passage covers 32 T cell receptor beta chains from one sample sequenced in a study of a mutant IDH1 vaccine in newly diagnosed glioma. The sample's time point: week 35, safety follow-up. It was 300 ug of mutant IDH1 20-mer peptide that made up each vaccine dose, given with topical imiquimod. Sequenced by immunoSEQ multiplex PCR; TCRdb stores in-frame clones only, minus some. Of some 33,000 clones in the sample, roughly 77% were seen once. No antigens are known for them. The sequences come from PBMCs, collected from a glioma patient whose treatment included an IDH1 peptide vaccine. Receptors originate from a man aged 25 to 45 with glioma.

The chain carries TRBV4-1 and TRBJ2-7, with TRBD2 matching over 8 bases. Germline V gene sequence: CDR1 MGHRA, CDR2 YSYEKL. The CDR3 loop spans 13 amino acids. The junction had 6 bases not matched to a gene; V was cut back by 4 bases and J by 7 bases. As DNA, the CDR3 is TGCGCCAGCAGCCCGCCGGGGGGGATGGAGCAGTACTTC. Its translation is CASSPPGGMEQYF.

The CDR3 loop reads CASSVRLNTEAFF. CDR3 DNA sequence: TGTGCCAGCAGTGTTAGGTTGAACACTGAAGCTTTCTTT. The V call is TRBV6-1, the J call TRBJ1-1; the D is unclear. The CDR3 consists of 13 residues. CDR1 and CDR2 (germline): MNHNS, SASEGT. Deletions cut 4 bases from V and 0 bases from J, with 6 bases between.

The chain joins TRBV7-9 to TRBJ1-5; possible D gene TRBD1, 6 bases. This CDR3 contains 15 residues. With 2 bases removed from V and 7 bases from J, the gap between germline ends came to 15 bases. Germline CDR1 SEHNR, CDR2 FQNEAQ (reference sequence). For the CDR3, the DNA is TGTGCCAGCAGCTTACACGGCAGGGGTCAGCAGCCCCAGCATTTT. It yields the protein CASSLHGRGQQPQHF.

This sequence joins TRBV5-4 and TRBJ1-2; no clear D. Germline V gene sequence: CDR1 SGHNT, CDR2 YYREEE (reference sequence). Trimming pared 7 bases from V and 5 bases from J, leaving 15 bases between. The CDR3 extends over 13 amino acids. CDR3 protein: CASRGQPDYGYTF. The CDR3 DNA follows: TGTGCCAGCCGCGGGCAGCCCGATTATGGCTACACCTTC.

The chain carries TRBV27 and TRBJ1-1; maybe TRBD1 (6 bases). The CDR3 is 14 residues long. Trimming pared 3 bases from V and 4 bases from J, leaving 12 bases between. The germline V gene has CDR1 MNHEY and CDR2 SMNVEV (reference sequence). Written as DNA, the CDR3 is TGTGCCAGCAGTTTTGGGGGACACTTCACTGAAGCTTTCTTT. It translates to CASSFGGHFTEAFF.

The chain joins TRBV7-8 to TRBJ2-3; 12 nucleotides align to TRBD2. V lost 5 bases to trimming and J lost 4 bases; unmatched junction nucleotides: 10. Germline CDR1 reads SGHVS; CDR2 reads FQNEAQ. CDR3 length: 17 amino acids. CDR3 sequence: CASSNRWTSGNADTQYF. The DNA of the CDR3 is TGTGCCAGCAGCAACCGATGGACTAGCGGGAACGCAGATACGCAGTATTTT.

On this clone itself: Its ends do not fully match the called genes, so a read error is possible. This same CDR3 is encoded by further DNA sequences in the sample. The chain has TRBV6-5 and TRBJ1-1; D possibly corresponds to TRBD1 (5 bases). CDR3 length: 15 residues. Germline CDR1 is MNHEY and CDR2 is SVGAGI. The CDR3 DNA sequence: TGTGCCAGCAGCTACTCCCAGGGCGTGGGCACTGAAGCTTTCTTT. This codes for CASSYSQGVGTEAFF.

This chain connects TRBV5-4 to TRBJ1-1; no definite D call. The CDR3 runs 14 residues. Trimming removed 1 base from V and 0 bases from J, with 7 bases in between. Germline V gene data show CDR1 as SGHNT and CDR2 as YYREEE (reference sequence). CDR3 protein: CASSLYPMNTEAFF. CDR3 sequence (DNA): TGTGCCAGCAGCTTGTATCCCATGAACACTGAAGCTTTCTTT.

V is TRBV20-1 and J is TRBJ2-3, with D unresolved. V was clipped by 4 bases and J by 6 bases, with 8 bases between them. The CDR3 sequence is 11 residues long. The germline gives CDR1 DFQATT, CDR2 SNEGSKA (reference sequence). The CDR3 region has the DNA TGCAGTGCTACCCCCCGCGATACGCAGTATTTT. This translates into CSATPRDTQYF.

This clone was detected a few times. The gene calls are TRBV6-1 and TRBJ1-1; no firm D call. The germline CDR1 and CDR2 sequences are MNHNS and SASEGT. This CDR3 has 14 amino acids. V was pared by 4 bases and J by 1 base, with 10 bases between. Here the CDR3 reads CASSAGPRNTEAFF. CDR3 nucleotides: TGTGCCAGCAGTGCCGGGCCCAGGAACACTGAAGCTTTCTTT.

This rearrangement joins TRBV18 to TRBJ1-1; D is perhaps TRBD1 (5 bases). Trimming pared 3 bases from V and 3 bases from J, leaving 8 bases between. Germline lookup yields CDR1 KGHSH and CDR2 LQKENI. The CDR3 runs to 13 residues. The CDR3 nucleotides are TGTGCCAGCTCACCGGGGGGGGACACTGAAGCTTTCTTT. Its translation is CASSPGGDTEAFF.

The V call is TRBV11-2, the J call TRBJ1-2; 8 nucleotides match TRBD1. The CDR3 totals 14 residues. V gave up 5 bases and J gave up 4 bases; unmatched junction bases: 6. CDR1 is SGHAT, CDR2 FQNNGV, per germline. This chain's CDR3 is CASSDRDRLYGYTF. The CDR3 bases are TGTGCCAGCAGCGATAGGGACAGGCTCTATGGCTACACCTTC.

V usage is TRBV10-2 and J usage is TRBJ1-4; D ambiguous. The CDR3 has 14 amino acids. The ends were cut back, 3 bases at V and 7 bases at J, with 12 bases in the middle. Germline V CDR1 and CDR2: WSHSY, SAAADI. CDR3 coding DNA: TGCGCCAGCAGTGATGAGGGTGTCAGTGAAAAACTGTTTTTT. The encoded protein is CASSDEGVSEKLFF.

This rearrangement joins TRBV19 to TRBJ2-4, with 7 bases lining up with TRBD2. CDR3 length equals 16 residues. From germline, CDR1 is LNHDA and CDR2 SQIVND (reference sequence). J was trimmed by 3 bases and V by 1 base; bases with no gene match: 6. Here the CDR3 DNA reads TGTGCCAGTAGTATAGGTGGGAGGGCCGGCAAAAACATTCAGTACTTC. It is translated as CASSIGGRAGKNIQYF.

The CDR3 nucleotides read TGTGCCAGCAGTTACTCGTCCGACACCGGGGAGCTGTTTTTT. Amino acids: CASSYSSDTGELFF. The chain uses TRBV6-5 and TRBJ2-2, with D uncertain. V was cut by 0 bases and J by 3 bases, with 5 bases left in between. Germline V CDR1 and CDR2: MNHEY, SVGAGI. The length of the CDR3 is 14 residues.

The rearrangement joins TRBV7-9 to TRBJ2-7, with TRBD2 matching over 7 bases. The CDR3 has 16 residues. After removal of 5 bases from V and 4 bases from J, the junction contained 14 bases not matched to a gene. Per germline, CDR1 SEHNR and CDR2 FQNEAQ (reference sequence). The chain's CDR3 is CASSPIPLSSGYEQYF. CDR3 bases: TGTGCCAGCAGCCCCATCCCCCTCTCTAGCGGTTACGAGCAGTACTTC.

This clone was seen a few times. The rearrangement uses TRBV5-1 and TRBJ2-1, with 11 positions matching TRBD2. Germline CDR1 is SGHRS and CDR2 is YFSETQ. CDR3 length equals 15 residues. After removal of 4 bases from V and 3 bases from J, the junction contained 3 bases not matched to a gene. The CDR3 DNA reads TGCGCCAGCAGCCCCGGGACTAGCGGCTACAATGAGCAGTTCTTC. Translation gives CASSPGTSGYNEQFF.

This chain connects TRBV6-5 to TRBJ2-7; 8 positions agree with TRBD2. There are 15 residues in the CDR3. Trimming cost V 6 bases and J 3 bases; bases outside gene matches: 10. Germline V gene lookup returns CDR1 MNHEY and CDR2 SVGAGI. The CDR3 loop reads CASRPREAGGYEQYF. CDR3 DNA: TGTGCCAGCAGACCCCGTGAGGCGGGAGGCTACGAGCAGTACTTC.

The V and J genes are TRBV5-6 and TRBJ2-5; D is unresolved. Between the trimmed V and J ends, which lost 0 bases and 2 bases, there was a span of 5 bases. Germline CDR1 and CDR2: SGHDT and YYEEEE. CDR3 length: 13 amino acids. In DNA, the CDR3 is TGTGCCAGCAGCTTGGCGCAGCAAGAGACCCAGTACTTC. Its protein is CASSLAQQETQYF.

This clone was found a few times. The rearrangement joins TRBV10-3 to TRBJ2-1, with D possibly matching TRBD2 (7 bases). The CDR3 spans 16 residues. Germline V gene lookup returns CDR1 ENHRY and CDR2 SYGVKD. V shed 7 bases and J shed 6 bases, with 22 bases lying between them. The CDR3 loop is CAINARGRELFNEQFF. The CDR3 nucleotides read TGTGCCATCAACGCCCGGGGGCGGGAGCTCTTCAATGAGCAGTTCTTC.

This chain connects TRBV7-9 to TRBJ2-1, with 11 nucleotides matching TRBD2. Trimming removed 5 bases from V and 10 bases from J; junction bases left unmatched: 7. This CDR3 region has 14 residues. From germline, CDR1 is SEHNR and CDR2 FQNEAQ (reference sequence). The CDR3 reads CASSARLAGKEQFF. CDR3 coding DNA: TGTGCCAGCAGCGCGCGACTAGCGGGAAAGGAGCAGTTCTTC.

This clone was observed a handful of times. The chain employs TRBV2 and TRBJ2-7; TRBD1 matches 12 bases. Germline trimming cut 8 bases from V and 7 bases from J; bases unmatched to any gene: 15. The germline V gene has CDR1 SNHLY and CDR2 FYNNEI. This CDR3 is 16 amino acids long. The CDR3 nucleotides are TGTGCCAGCGGGAGTCTGCCGGGACAGGGGGCTGAAGAGCAGTACTTC. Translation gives CASGSLPGQGAEEQYF.

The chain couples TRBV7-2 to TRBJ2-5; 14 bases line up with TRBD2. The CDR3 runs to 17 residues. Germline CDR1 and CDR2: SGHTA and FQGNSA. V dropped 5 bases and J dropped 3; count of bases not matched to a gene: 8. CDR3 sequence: CASSPGTSGSPEETQYF. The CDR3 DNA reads TGTGCCAGCAGCCCCGGGACTAGCGGGAGCCCAGAAGAGACCCAGTACTTC.

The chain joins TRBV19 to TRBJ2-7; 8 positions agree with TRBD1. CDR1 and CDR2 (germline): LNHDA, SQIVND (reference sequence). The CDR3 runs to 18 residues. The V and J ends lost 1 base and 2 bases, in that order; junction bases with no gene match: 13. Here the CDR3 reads CASSIVIPRDRRAYEQYF. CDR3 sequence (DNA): TGTGCCAGTAGTATAGTTATACCCCGGGACAGGCGAGCCTACGAGCAGTACTTC.

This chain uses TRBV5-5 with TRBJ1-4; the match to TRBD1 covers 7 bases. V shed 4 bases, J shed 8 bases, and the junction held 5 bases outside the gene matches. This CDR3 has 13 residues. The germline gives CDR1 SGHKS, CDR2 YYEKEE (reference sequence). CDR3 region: CASSTGTVEKLFF. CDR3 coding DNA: TGTGCCAGCAGCACCGGGACAGTGGAAAAACTGTTTTTT.

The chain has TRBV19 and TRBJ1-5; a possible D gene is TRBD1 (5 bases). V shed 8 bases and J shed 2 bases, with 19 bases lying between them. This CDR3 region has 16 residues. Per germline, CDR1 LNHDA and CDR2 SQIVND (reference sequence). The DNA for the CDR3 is TGTGCCAGTGCTACGCAACCAAGACAGCGCAATCAGCCCCAGCATTTT. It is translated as CASATQPRQRNQPQHF.

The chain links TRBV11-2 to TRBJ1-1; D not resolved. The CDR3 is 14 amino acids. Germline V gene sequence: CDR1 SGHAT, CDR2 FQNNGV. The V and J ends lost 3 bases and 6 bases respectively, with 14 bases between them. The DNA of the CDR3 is TGTGCCAGCAGCTTTTCGATCCCGGGGTCTGAAGCTTTCTTT. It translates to CASSFSIPGSEAFF.

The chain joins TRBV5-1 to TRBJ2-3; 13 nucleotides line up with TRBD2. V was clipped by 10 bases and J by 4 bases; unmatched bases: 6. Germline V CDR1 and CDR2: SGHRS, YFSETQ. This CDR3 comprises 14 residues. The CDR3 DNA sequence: TGCGCCGTCAGGACTAGCGGGAGTTCAGATACGCAGTATTTT. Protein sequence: CAVRTSGSSDTQYF.

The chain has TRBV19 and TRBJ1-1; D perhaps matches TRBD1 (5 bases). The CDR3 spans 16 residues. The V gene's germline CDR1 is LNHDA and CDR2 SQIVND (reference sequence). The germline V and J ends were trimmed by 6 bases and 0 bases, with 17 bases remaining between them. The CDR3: CASSQGRGSVNTEAFF. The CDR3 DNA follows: TGTGCCAGTAGCCAGGGAAGGGGAAGTGTGAACACTGAAGCTTTCTTT.

CDR3 residues: CASAQSLAQETQYF. For the CDR3, the DNA is TGTGCTAGTGCCCAAAGCTTAGCCCAAGAGACCCAGTACTTC. The chain recombines TRBV12-5 with TRBJ2-5; D not certain. This CDR3 region has 14 residues. Trimming stripped 7 bases from V and 1 base from J, with 13 bases between. Germline CDR1 LGHNT, CDR2 FRNRAP.

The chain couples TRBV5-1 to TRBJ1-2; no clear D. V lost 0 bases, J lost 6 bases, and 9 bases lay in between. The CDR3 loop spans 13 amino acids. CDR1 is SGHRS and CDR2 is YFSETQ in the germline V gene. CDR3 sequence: CASSLDFDDGYTF. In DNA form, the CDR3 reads TGCGCCAGCAGCTTGGACTTCGATGATGGCTACACCTTC.

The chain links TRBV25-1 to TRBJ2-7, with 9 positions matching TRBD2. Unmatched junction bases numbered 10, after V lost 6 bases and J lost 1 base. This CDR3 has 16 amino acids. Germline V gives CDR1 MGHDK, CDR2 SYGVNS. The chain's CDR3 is CASSETSGHLSYEQYF. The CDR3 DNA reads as TGTGCCAGCAGCGAGACTAGCGGCCACCTTTCCTACGAGCAGTACTTC.